The 6 T cell receptor beta chains below come from one sample, sequenced in a study of Ad26.COV2.S vaccination and SARS-CoV-2 variants. Treatment indicated: approximately 18 received Ad26.COV2.S at low or high dose, single or two shots; roughly five received placebo; per-sample allocation not given. Sampling happened 63 days after the first vaccine or placebo injection. Profiled with immunoSEQ multiplex PCR; TCRdb holds only in-frame clones, not every one. The table records 350,000 to 450,000 clones, 83% of them present only once. The sample consisted of peripheral blood, taken in a trial of Ad26.COV2.S vaccine versus placebo. These TCRs come from a person aged 18-65 years who received the Ad26.COV2.S COVID-19 vaccine or a placebo.

The J gene is TRBJ2-7, the V gene TRBV6-5; 8 bases agree with TRBD2. The J segment lost 3 bases and the V segment lost 4 bases, leaving 11 bases of the junction unmatched. Germline V gives CDR1 MNHEY, CDR2 SVGAGI. The CDR3 is made up of 16 amino acids. This chain's CDR3 is CASSSKSSGSRYEQYF. CDR3 nucleotide sequence: TGTGCCAGCAGTTCCAAAAGCAGCGGGAGTCGCTACGAGCAGTACTTC.

The chain is built from TRBV6-5 and TRBJ2-5; a weak D match, TRBD2 (6 bases). Germline CDR1 is MNHEY and CDR2 is SVGAGI. Trimming took 6 bases from V and 4 from J, leaving 12 bases between them. This CDR3 has 13 amino acids. The CDR3 spells CASSGTFRETQYF. The CDR3 DNA follows: TGTGCCAGCAGCGGGACTTTTAGAGAGACCCAGTACTTC.

V gene TRBV10-3 combines with J gene TRBJ2-7; possible D gene TRBD2, 7 bases. The CDR3 has 15 amino acids. V was trimmed by 6 bases and J by 4 bases, leaving 19 bases between them. The germline V gene encodes CDR1 ENHRY and CDR2 SYGVKD. In nucleotides, the CDR3 is TGTGCCATCAGGGAGGGAGGGGGTGAGGGATACGAGCAGTACTTC. It translates to CAIREGGGEGYEQYF.

This clone was seen a few times. The chain joins TRBV2 to TRBJ1-2, with D unclear. This CDR3 is 12 amino acids long. V gave up 6 bases and J gave up 4 bases, with 9 bases separating them. Germline loops: CDR1 SNHLY, CDR2 FYNNEI. The CDR3 DNA reads TGTGCCAGCAGGTCTGAGGGCTATGGCTACACCTTC. This encodes CASRSEGYGYTF.

This clone was counted a single time. The genes are TRBV4-1 and TRBJ1-3; no clear D gene. Trimming took 1 base from V and 4 from J, leaving 14 bases between them. The CDR3 is 16 amino acids. Germline CDR1 reads MGHRA; CDR2 reads YSYEKL. The CDR3 sequence: CASSQGSALGGNTIYF. For the CDR3, the DNA is TGCGCCAGCAGCCAAGGAAGTGCATTAGGAGGAAACACCATATATTTT.

J is TRBJ2-7 and V is TRBV6-1; weak D call: TRBD2 (6 bases). Trimming removed 3 bases at V and 6 bases at J, with 15 bases between. In germline, CDR1 is MNHNS, CDR2 SASEGT. The CDR3 has 14 amino acids. CDR3 in amino acids: CASSDGSFRVEQYF. The CDR3 coding sequence is TGTGCCAGCAGTGACGGGAGCTTCCGGGTCGAGCAGTACTTC.